A single sample is the source of the 31 T cell receptor beta chains below, sequenced in a study of cytomegalovirus exposure and HLA in healthy donors. Repertoires were generated with immunoSEQ multiplex PCR, while TCRdb's copy carries only in-frame clones and drops some. Altogether roughly 150,000 clones are present, just under 90% being singletons, with the ten largest covering 4% to 5%. Sequences were obtained from PBMCs. These receptors were collected from a man between 18 and 35 years old in good health and CMV-seropositive.

This clone appeared a single time. The V gene is TRBV14, the J gene TRBJ2-3; 9 nucleotides align to TRBD2. The ends lost 0 bases at V and 2 bases at J; junction bases unmatched: 15. Germline V gene data show CDR1 as SGHDN and CDR2 as FVKESK. CDR3 length: 20 residues. CDR3 in DNA: TGTGCCAGCAGCCAAGAAGACAATACAGGGACTAGCCTCTACACAGATACGCAGTATTTT. This translates into CASSQEDNTGTSLYTDTQYF.

The rearrangement uses TRBV16 and TRBJ1-2; the D gene is possibly TRBD1 (6 bases). The CDR3 loop spans 15 amino acids. Per the germline V gene, CDR1 is KGHSY and CDR2 is FQNENV. The germline V and J ends were trimmed by 0 bases and 2 bases, with 10 bases remaining between them. The CDR3 coding sequence is TGTGCCAGCAGCCAATCACCCAGGGGCAACTATGGCTACACCTTC. Its translation: CASSQSPRGNYGYTF.

The chain carries TRBV30 and TRBJ1-2, with a possible D match to TRBD1 (6 bases). Trimming left V 4 bases short and J 4 bases short, with 10 bases between. This CDR3 has 12 amino acids. Germline CDR1 GTSNPN, CDR2 SVGIG (reference sequence). This CDR3 reads CAWNRDVYGYTF. DNA for the CDR3: TGTGCCTGGAACAGGGATGTCTATGGCTACACCTTC.

This chain links TRBV27 with TRBJ2-7, with D possibly TRBD1 on 6 matching bases. V was cut by 4 bases and J by 4 bases, with 11 bases left in between. CDR3 size: 13 residues. Germline CDR1 is MNHEY and CDR2 is SMNVEV (reference sequence). In DNA form, the CDR3 reads TGTGCCAGCAGTTCTGGACAGTTTTACGAGCAGTACTTC. It yields the protein CASSSGQFYEQYF.

In nucleotides, the CDR3 is TGTGCCACCAGCCGGGACACTGCCTACGAGCAGTACTTC. It is translated as CATSRDTAYEQYF. The chain combines TRBV15 with TRBJ2-7; maybe TRBD1 (6 bases). The V gene lost 5 bases and the J gene lost 2 bases, with 10 bases spanning the gap. This CDR3 spans 13 amino acids. The germline gives CDR1 LNHNV, CDR2 YYDKDF (reference sequence).

The V gene is TRBV9, the J gene TRBJ2-3; no clear D gene. Germline values: CDR1 SGDLS, CDR2 YYNGEE. V gave up 0 bases and J gave up 6 bases, with 8 bases separating them. This CDR3 is 13 amino acids long. The CDR3 spells CASSVDLPDTQYF. The CDR3 nucleotides read TGTGCCAGCAGCGTAGATCTTCCGGATACGCAGTATTTT.

V usage is TRBV7-9 and J usage is TRBJ1-1, with a possible D match to TRBD1 (5 bases). V lost 4 bases and J 2 bases, leaving 14 bases between the germline ends. The CDR3 runs to 15 residues. CDR1 SEHNR and CDR2 FQNEAQ come from the germline V gene (reference sequence). In nucleotides, the CDR3 is TGTGCCAGCAGCTGGGAACCTCAGGGAAACACTGAAGCTTTCTTT. Protein sequence: CASSWEPQGNTEAFF.

The chain employs TRBV5-1 and TRBJ1-1; 7 nucleotides agree with TRBD1. The V segment lost 3 bases and the J segment 1 base; nucleotides outside the gene matches: 3. The CDR3 runs 14 residues. CDR1 SGHRS and CDR2 YFSETQ come from the germline V gene. The chain's CDR3 is CASSWDSTNTEAFF. For the CDR3, the DNA is TGCGCCAGCAGCTGGGACAGCACGAACACTGAAGCTTTCTTT.

This clone was counted a few times. V is TRBV18 and J is TRBJ2-7; 13 nucleotides line up with TRBD2. V lost 2 bases and J lost 6; bases outside the gene matches: 7. The CDR3 covers 16 residues. Per germline, CDR1 KGHSH and CDR2 LQKENI. CDR3 sequence (DNA): TGTGCCAGCTCACCAACAACCGGGACTAGCGGGGCCGAGCAGTACTTC. Amino acid sequence: CASSPTTGTSGAEQYF.

This clone turned up a few times. The chain's CDR3 is CASSPSTTSGRTDTQYF. In DNA form, the CDR3 reads TGTGCCAGCAGTCCCAGCACGACTAGCGGTCGCACAGATACGCAGTATTTT. The V and J genes are TRBV28 and TRBJ2-3, with 9 bases fitting TRBD2. The V gene end was trimmed by 5 bases and the J gene end by 1 base; junction bases not matched to a gene: 10. CDR1 and CDR2 from the germline V gene are MDHEN and SYDVKM. The CDR3 is 17 amino acids.

The chain links TRBV10-2 to TRBJ2-7; TRBD1 matches at 8 bases. CDR3 length: 14 amino acids. From germline, CDR1 is WSHSY and CDR2 SAAADI. V lost 6 bases to trimming and J lost 5 bases; unmatched junction nucleotides: 9. CDR3 amino acids: CASRQGTGGNEQYF. The CDR3, as DNA: TGCGCCAGCAGGCAAGGGACAGGTGGCAACGAGCAGTACTTC.

This clone was recorded only once. The chain uses TRBV6-5 and TRBJ2-3, with D possibly matching TRBD1 (7 bases). The CDR3 runs 15 residues. V lost 2 bases, J lost 5 bases, and 14 bases lay in between. Germline CDR1 MNHEY, CDR2 SVGAGI. CDR3 sequence reads: CASSYRAGTEDTQYF. CDR3 nucleotides: TGTGCCAGCAGTTACCGTGCGGGGACAGAAGATACGCAGTATTTT.

This clone was counted a single time. The chain links TRBV6-6 to TRBJ2-1; D is ambiguous. Germline V gene lookup returns CDR1 MNHNY and CDR2 SVGAGI (reference sequence). Between the trimmed V and J ends, which lost 5 bases and 8 bases, there was a span of 7 bases. This CDR3 is built from 11 residues. The CDR3 coding sequence is TGTGCCAGCAGTCTAAGAGATGAGCAGTTCTTC. It codes for CASSLRDEQFF.

The chain recombines TRBV9 with TRBJ2-5; no definite D call. The CDR3 sequence is 13 residues long. The germline CDR1 and CDR2 sequences are SGDLS and YYNGEE. Trimming shortened V by 2 bases and J by 4 bases, and 9 bases separated the two germline ends. For the CDR3, the DNA is TGTGCCAGCAGCGTTGGCTCCCCAGAGACCCAGTACTTC. It is translated as CASSVGSPETQYF.

The V gene is TRBV5-1, the J gene TRBJ2-1; D gene uncertain. The CDR3 spans 14 residues. The germline V gene has CDR1 SGHRS and CDR2 YFSETQ. V gave up 0 bases and J gave up 0 bases, with 4 bases separating them. The CDR3 sequence is CASSLGSSYNEQFF. The CDR3, as DNA: TGCGCCAGCAGCTTGGGGAGCTCCTACAATGAGCAGTTCTTC.

The chain couples TRBV30 to TRBJ2-3; D is unresolved. Trimming removed 4 bases from V and 2 bases from J, with 10 bases in between. CDR3 length: 13 amino acids. Germline V gives CDR1 GTSNPN, CDR2 SVGIG (reference sequence). CDR3 sequence reads: CAWNSVNTDTQYF. In DNA form, the CDR3 reads TGTGCCTGGAATTCGGTAAACACAGATACGCAGTATTTT.

V gene TRBV11-3 combines with J gene TRBJ2-7; 9 positions agree with TRBD1. The junction had 19 bases not matched to a gene; V was cut back by 0 bases and J by 4 bases. The germline CDR1 and CDR2 sequences are SGHNT and YENEEA. The CDR3 is 20 residues long. The CDR3 DNA is TGTGCCAGCAGCTTAGACCCGGGGCCTCTTAATGGGACAGGGACGTACGAGCAGTACTTC. It encodes CASSLDPGPLNGTGTYEQYF.

The gene calls are TRBV29-1 and TRBJ2-7, with 8 bases matching TRBD2. The germline gives CDR1 SQVTM, CDR2 ANQGSEA. The length of the CDR3 is 14 residues. V trimming: 4 bases; J trimming: 5 bases; junction bases outside the gene matches: 10. The CDR3 spells CSVVQREWLDEQYF. DNA for the CDR3: TGCAGCGTTGTTCAGCGGGAGTGGCTTGACGAGCAGTACTTC.

The CDR3 region is CASSPSDVPGLAGVDYEQYF. The DNA of the CDR3 is TGCGCCAGCAGCCCCTCCGACGTCCCGGGACTAGCGGGAGTAGACTACGAGCAGTACTTC. This rearrangement joins TRBV4-1 to TRBJ2-7; TRBD2 matches 14 bases. CDR1 and CDR2 (germline): MGHRA, YSYEKL. This CDR3 contains 20 residues. After removal of 4 bases from V and 3 bases from J, the junction contained 17 bases not matched to a gene.

The CDR3 bases are TGCGCCAGCAGCCAAAATCGGGACAGTTACGAGCAGTACTTC. Protein sequence: CASSQNRDSYEQYF. V is TRBV4-1 and J is TRBJ2-7, with TRBD1 matching 7 bases. J gave up 4 bases and V 2 bases, and 5 bases lay outside the gene matches. The germline V gene encodes CDR1 MGHRA and CDR2 YSYEKL. This CDR3 contains 14 residues.

Here the CDR3 reads CASSLFIWPEAFF. In nucleotides, the CDR3 is TGTGCCAGCAGCTTATTTATCTGGCCTGAAGCTTTCTTT. The V gene is TRBV7-2, the J gene TRBJ1-1; no reliable D call. The V gene lost 2 bases and the J gene lost 6 bases, with 10 bases spanning the gap. Looked up from germline, CDR1 is SGHTA and CDR2 is FQGNSA. The CDR3 runs to 13 residues.

This clone was picked up one time. The chain recombines TRBV18 with TRBJ2-1; 14 positions match TRBD2. Trimming removed 3 bases from V and 10 bases from J; junction bases left unmatched: 5. CDR3 length equals 15 residues. In germline, CDR1 is KGHSH, CDR2 LQKENI. CDR3 region: CASSPGLAGVSEQFF. CDR3 in DNA: TGTGCCAGCTCACCGGGACTAGCGGGAGTGAGCGAGCAGTTCTTC.

V gene TRBV2 combines with J gene TRBJ2-1; D ambiguous. The CDR3 is 14 residues long. V shed 6 bases and J shed 8 bases, with 17 bases lying between them. In germline, CDR1 is SNHLY, CDR2 FYNNEI. The CDR3 DNA reads as TGTGCCAGCAGGACATCCCATATAGTCCATGAGCAGTTCTTC. As protein: CASRTSHIVHEQFF.

This sequence joins TRBV5-1 and TRBJ1-5; 7 nucleotides agree with TRBD1. V gave up 4 bases and J gave up 3 bases; unmatched junction bases: 7. This CDR3 is 15 amino acids long. Germline values: CDR1 SGHRS, CDR2 YFSETQ. CDR3 bases: TGCGCCAGCAGCGTTACAGGGGCCATCAATCAGCCCCAGCATTTT. This codes for CASSVTGAINQPQHF.

The J gene is TRBJ1-1, the V gene TRBV11-3; the match to TRBD1 covers 7 bases. The germline V gene has CDR1 SGHNT and CDR2 YENEEA. This CDR3 comprises 14 residues. V was pared by 7 bases and J by 1 base, with 6 bases of the junction left unmatched. CDR3 sequence reads: CASTTGTWNTEAFF. CDR3 nucleotide sequence: TGTGCCAGCACGACAGGGACATGGAACACTGAAGCTTTCTTT.

This sequence joins TRBV5-1 and TRBJ2-1; D is unresolved. This CDR3 has 16 residues. Germline V gene sequence: CDR1 SGHRS, CDR2 YFSETQ. V dropped 3 bases and J dropped 9 bases, with 22 bases sitting between them. The CDR3 region has the DNA TGCGCCAGCAGCTGGCCGAAGAACCTAGTTGATGTTGAGCAGTTCTTC. This encodes CASSWPKNLVDVEQFF.

The CDR3: CASKRDRSRYEQYF. The CDR3 bases are TGTGCCAGCAAACGGGACAGGAGCCGTTACGAGCAGTACTTC. The V and J genes are TRBV2 and TRBJ2-7, with 8 bases that match TRBD1. The trim removed 7 bases at V and 4 bases at J, leaving 9 bases unmatched. CDR3 length: 14 residues. Looked up from germline, CDR1 is SNHLY and CDR2 is FYNNEI.

The chain combines TRBV5-1 with TRBJ1-1; D perhaps matches TRBD1 (6 bases). V shed 5 bases and J shed 1 base, with 9 bases lying between them. Germline V gene lookup returns CDR1 SGHRS and CDR2 YFSETQ. CDR3 length: 13 amino acids. The CDR3 DNA reads TGCGCCAGCAGTTCACAGGGGAACACTGAAGCTTTCTTT. As protein: CASSSQGNTEAFF.

This clone was recorded a few times. The chain combines TRBV14 with TRBJ2-7; D is perhaps TRBD1 (5 bases). Trimming took off 0 bases at V and 7 bases at J, with 16 bases between the two ends. Germline V gene lookup returns CDR1 SGHDN and CDR2 FVKESK. The length of the CDR3 is 15 residues. The CDR3 sequence: CASSQDPGPSEEQYF. DNA of the CDR3: TGTGCCAGCAGCCAAGATCCAGGGCCATCTGAGGAGCAGTACTTC.

This chain links TRBV28 with TRBJ1-1; the D gene is possibly TRBD1 (5 bases). V was trimmed by 7 bases and J by 0 bases, leaving 9 bases between them. This CDR3 is 13 amino acids long. The V gene's germline CDR1 is MDHEN and CDR2 SYDVKM. CDR3 nucleotides: TGTGCCAGCAAGACAGCAATGAACACTGAAGCTTTCTTT. It specifies CASKTAMNTEAFF.

The chain has TRBV28 and TRBJ2-5; weak D call: TRBD2 (7 bases). The germline gives CDR1 MDHEN, CDR2 SYDVKM. Trimming took 3 bases from V and 4 from J, leaving 18 bases between them. The CDR3 has 16 residues. CDR3 nucleotide sequence: TGTGCCAGCAGTTTCGGGGGGCGAATCAAAACAGAGACCCAGTACTTC. This encodes CASSFGGRIKTETQYF.